Listed here are 18 T cell receptor beta chains from one sample, sequenced in a study of CD8 T cells in Susac syndrome. The RNA, roughly 0.45 to 1 ug, was put through reverse transcription using random hexamers. One entry per CDR3 protein results from TCRdb running MiXCR on the immunoSEQ multiplex PCR reads. The table lists fewer than 200,000 distinct CDR3 sequences, 85% to 95% of them singletons, with 0.15% to 0.2% in the top ten. Sequences were obtained from CD8+ T cells from PBMCs. These receptor sequences come from a human donor with multiple sclerosis.

The rearrangement uses TRBV30 and TRBJ2-2; 9 bases are a match to TRBD1. The CDR3 has 13 amino acids. Germline values: CDR1 GTSNPN, CDR2 SVGIG (reference sequence). V was clipped by 5 bases and J by 6 bases; unmatched bases: 4. Here the CDR3 reads CAWGTGRAGELFF. For the CDR3, the DNA is TGTGCCTGGGGGACAGGGAGGGCCGGGGAGCTGTTTTTT.

In DNA form, the CDR3 reads TGTGCCAGCAGTGTGGCGGGGCGCTCCTACGAGCAGTACTTC. This codes for CASSVAGRSYEQYF. The V and J genes are TRBV2 and TRBJ2-7, with D possibly TRBD2 on 6 matching bases. Germline-derived CDR1 and CDR2 are SNHLY and FYNNEI. V shed 4 bases and J shed 0 bases, with 10 bases lying between them. The CDR3 has 14 residues.

This clonotype was seen a handful of times. V and J are TRBV12-3 or TRBV12-4 and TRBJ2-2; D unresolved. V was cut by 3 bases and J by 3 bases, with 2 bases left in between. This CDR3 spans 12 amino acids. CDR3 in amino acids: CASSFDTGELFF. CDR3 nucleotide sequence: TGTGCCAGCAGTTTTGACACCGGGGAGCTGTTTTTT.

The chain has TRBV14 and TRBJ2-7; D call uncertain. This CDR3 has 13 residues. Trimming removed 4 bases from V and 8 bases from J, with 15 bases in between. Germline CDR1 is SGHDN and CDR2 is FVKESK. CDR3 amino acids: CASSPDLVFKQYF. Written as DNA, the CDR3 is TGTGCCAGCAGCCCCGATTTGGTGTTCAAGCAGTACTTC.

In its sample, this clonotype was seen once. The CDR3 protein is CSVIDGYEKLFF. CDR3 bases: TGCAGCGTTATAGACGGGTATGAAAAACTGTTTTTT. V usage is TRBV29-1 and J usage is TRBJ1-4; D call uncertain. V lost 5 bases and J 6 bases, leaving 10 bases between the germline ends. CDR1 is SQVTM, CDR2 ANQGSEA, per germline. This CDR3 has 12 amino acids.

This rearrangement joins TRBV27 to TRBJ1-2; 7 bases align to TRBD1. Germline lookup yields CDR1 MNHEY and CDR2 SMNVEV (reference sequence). The CDR3 spans 17 residues. V was pared by 5 bases and J by 4 bases, with 16 bases of the junction left unmatched. Written as DNA, the CDR3 is TGTGCCAGCAGTACCGGGACAGCACACGGAAGAGTCTATGGCTACACCTTC. Translated: CASSTGTAHGRVYGYTF.

The CDR3, as DNA: TGCGCCAGAGGAAGGGGGTTTTTGGACGAGCAGTACTTC. Amino acid sequence: CARGRGFLDEQYF. The chain couples TRBV23-1 to TRBJ2-7, with D possibly matching TRBD1 (6 bases). TRBV23-1 is assigned to the ORF class and has an uncertain function. With 9 bases removed from V and 5 bases from J, the gap between germline ends came to 17 bases. This CDR3 spans 13 amino acids.

In DNA, the CDR3 is TGCGCCAGCAGCCAAGGTTCTTGGGGTATTCAGTACTTC. This translates into CASSQGSWGIQYF. This chain joins TRBV4-1 and TRBJ2-4; the D is unclear. Trimming left V 1 base short and J 10 bases short, with 11 bases between. The V gene's germline CDR1 is MGHRA and CDR2 YSYEKL. The CDR3 is 13 amino acids.

This chain links TRBV9 with TRBJ2-1; D remains ambiguous. Trimming cost V 0 bases and J 2 bases, with 12 bases left between them. The CDR3 sequence is 16 residues long. Per germline, CDR1 SGDLS and CDR2 YYNGEE. In DNA, the CDR3 is TGTGCCAGCAGCGTAGTGCACATTCCTCCCTACAATGAGCAGTTCTTC. It translates to CASSVVHIPPYNEQFF.

The chain employs TRBV4-1 and TRBJ1-1; D not certain. With 3 bases removed from V and 7 bases from J, the gap between germline ends came to 6 bases. The CDR3 runs to 11 residues. The germline V gene encodes CDR1 MGHRA and CDR2 YSYEKL. The CDR3 sequence: CASSQGYEAFF. As DNA, the CDR3 is TGCGCCAGCAGCCAGGGTTATGAAGCTTTCTTT.

The rearrangement uses TRBV28 and TRBJ2-6, with 8 bases lining up with TRBD1. The germline CDR1 and CDR2 sequences are MDHEN and SYDVKM. J was trimmed by 0 bases and V by 5 bases; bases with no gene match: 9. CDR3 length equals 18 residues. The DNA of the CDR3 is TGTGCCAGCAGTCCCCGACAGGGGTCTCTCTCTGGGGCCAACGTCCTGACTTTC. Its translation is CASSPRQGSLSGANVLTF.

The gene calls are TRBV12-5 and TRBJ2-1, with D perhaps TRBD2 (7 bases). Germline V lookup: CDR1 LGHNT, CDR2 FRNRAP. The CDR3 is 15 amino acids. V was trimmed by 5 bases and J by 0 bases, leaving 11 bases between them. The DNA for the CDR3 is TGTGCTAGTGGTCGGGGGGCAAGCTCCTACAATGAGCAGTTCTTC. Amino acids: CASGRGASSYNEQFF.

The chain has TRBV29-1 and TRBJ2-3; 12 bases map to TRBD2. The CDR3 has 14 amino acids. The V gene's germline CDR1 is SQVTM and CDR2 ANQGSEA. V lost 5 bases to trimming and J lost 4 bases; unmatched junction nucleotides: 4. CDR3 residues: CSVLAGGQADTQYF. The CDR3 nucleotides are TGCAGCGTTCTAGCGGGGGGGCAGGCAGATACGCAGTATTTT.

The V call is TRBV20-1, the J call TRBJ2-1; 8 nucleotides line up with TRBD2. This CDR3 comprises 16 residues. Germline CDR1 and CDR2: DFQATT and SNEGSKA (reference sequence). With 1 base clipped from V and 0 bases from J, the junction kept 5 bases outside the gene matches. CDR3 sequence reads: CSARGSSGSSYNEQFF. The CDR3 region has the DNA TGCAGTGCTAGAGGGTCTAGCGGGTCCTCCTACAATGAGCAGTTCTTC.

J is TRBJ2-3 and V is TRBV27; 9 positions agree with TRBD1. Germline lookup yields CDR1 MNHEY and CDR2 SMNVEV (reference sequence). The CDR3 spans 16 residues. With V trimmed by 5 bases and J by 2 bases, 8 bases remained unmatched. CDR3: CASSPIRDRDTDTQYF. The CDR3 region has the DNA TGTGCCAGCAGTCCTATCCGGGACAGGGACACAGATACGCAGTATTTT.

V and J are TRBV13 and TRBJ1-1; no firm D call. Germline loops: CDR1 PRHDT, CDR2 FYEKMQ (reference sequence). Trimming pared 3 bases from V and 1 base from J, leaving 9 bases between. This CDR3 comprises 14 residues. The CDR3 DNA reads TGTGCCAGCAGCTTTTGGGAGGCGAACACTGAAGCTTTCTTT. This sequence encodes CASSFWEANTEAFF.

The chain recombines TRBV27 with TRBJ1-1, with D unresolved. The length of the CDR3 is 17 residues. Per germline, CDR1 MNHEY and CDR2 SMNVEV (reference sequence). Trimming removed 1 base at V and 4 bases at J, with 19 bases between. CDR3 bases: TGTGCCAGCAGTTTATGGCCGACGGGAGGATTTGGCACTGAAGCTTTCTTT. It is translated as CASSLWPTGGFGTEAFF.

This chain links TRBV13 with TRBJ2-7, with D perhaps given as TRBD1 or TRBD2 (5 bases each). The CDR3 covers 13 residues. The V and J ends lost 0 bases and 9 bases respectively, with 12 bases between them. From germline, CDR1 is PRHDT and CDR2 FYEKMQ (reference sequence). As DNA, the CDR3 is TGTGCCAGCAGCTTAGGACGGGACCAGGGGCAGTACTTC. This codes for CASSLGRDQGQYF.